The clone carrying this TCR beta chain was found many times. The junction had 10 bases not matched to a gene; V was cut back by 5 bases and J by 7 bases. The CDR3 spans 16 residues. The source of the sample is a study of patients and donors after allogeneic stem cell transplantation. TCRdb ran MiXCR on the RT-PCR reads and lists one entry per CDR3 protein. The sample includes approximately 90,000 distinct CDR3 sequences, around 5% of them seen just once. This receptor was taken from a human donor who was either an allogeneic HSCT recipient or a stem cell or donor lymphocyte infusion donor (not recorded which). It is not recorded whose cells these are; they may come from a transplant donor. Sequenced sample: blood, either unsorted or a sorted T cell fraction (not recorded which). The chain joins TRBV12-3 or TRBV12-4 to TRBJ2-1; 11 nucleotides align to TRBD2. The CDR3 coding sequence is TGTGCCAGCAGTACCCGACTAGCGGGGCTTCATAATGAGCAGTTCTTC. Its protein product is CASSTRLAGLHNEQFF.